The 30 T cell receptor beta chains given below trace back to one sample, sequenced in a study of long-term antiretroviral therapy in people with HIV. At the survey level, the v3.0 immunoSEQ assay was run. The table came from immunoSEQ multiplex PCR; TCRdb's copy has only in-frame clones and leaves some out. The top ten hold around 11% of the sample, which has under 30,000 clones, around four fifths seen once. The input for sequencing was unsorted PBMCs, taken 0.8 years before starting antiretroviral therapy. The receptor set was obtained from a man aged 18-30 years with HIV.

The chain recombines TRBV6-5 with TRBJ2-4; 7 nucleotides align to TRBD1. V dropped 2 bases and J dropped 10; count of bases not matched to a gene: 11. The germline CDR1 and CDR2 sequences are MNHEY and SVGAGI. This CDR3 comprises 15 residues. The CDR3, as DNA: TGTGCCAGCAGTTACCCCGGGACAGACTTACGAATTCAGTACTTC. Translated, it gives CASSYPGTDLRIQYF.

This clone is judged medium-sized (0.01 to 0.1%). The chain's CDR3 is CASSLSGLGNTIYF. The CDR3 DNA reads as TGCGCCAGCAGCCTCTCAGGGCTTGGAAACACCATATATTTT. The rearrangement links TRBV5-1 to TRBJ1-3, with TRBD1 as a possible D gene (5 bases). Germline lookup yields CDR1 SGHRS and CDR2 YFSETQ. This CDR3 region has 14 residues. V lost 4 bases and J 3 bases, leaving 11 bases between the germline ends. The whole variable domain, filled in from reference TRBV5-1 and TRBJ1-3, reads KAGVTQTPRYLIKTRGQQVTLSCSPISGHRSVSWYQQTPGQGLQFLFEYFSETQRNKGNFPGRFSGRQFSNSRSEMNVSTLELGDSALYLCASSLSGLGNTIYFGEGSWLTVV.

The J gene is TRBJ2-6, the V gene TRBV15, with 7 positions matching TRBD1. The CDR3 totals 15 residues. The trim removed 5 bases at V and 13 bases at J, leaving 14 bases unmatched. CDR1 LNHNV and CDR2 YYDKDF come from the germline V gene (reference sequence). The chain's CDR3 is CATSPRQGPAEVLTF. CDR3 coding DNA: TGTGCCACCAGCCCACGACAGGGTCCCGCTGAAGTCCTGACTTTC. The full variable domain, rest sourced from reference TRBV15 and TRBJ2-6, is DAMVIQNPRYQVTQFGKPVTLSCSQTLNHNVMYWYQQKSSQAPKLLFHYYDKDFNNEADTPDNFQSRRPNTSFCFLDIRSPGLGDTAMYLCATSPRQGPAEVLTFGAGSRLTVL.

This chain connects TRBV30 to TRBJ1-3, with D perhaps TRBD1 (6 bases). Germline loops: CDR1 GTSNPN, CDR2 SVGIG (reference sequence). V was cut by 4 bases and J by 4 bases, with 17 bases left in between. This CDR3 region has 15 residues. The CDR3 here is CAWTPRGAAGNTIYF. CDR3 in DNA: TGTGCCTGGACCCCGCGGGGGGCTGCGGGAAACACCATATATTTT.

Only a few counts were recorded for this clone. The chain joins TRBV27 to TRBJ1-2, with D tentatively TRBD1 (5 bases). There are 14 residues in the CDR3. The germline V gene encodes CDR1 MNHEY and CDR2 SMNVEV (reference sequence). V was shortened by 4 bases and J by 3 bases, with 12 bases between the two germline ends. CDR3 loop: CASSSGGLDYGYTF. The DNA for the CDR3 is TGTGCCAGCAGTTCGGGGGGTCTCGACTATGGCTACACCTTC.

This chain links TRBV7-2 with TRBJ2-3; D remains ambiguous. The ends were cut back, 4 bases at V and 4 bases at J, with 9 bases in the middle. Looked up from germline, CDR1 is SGHTA and CDR2 is FQGNSA. The CDR3 runs to 13 residues. Here the CDR3 reads CASSSQGSDTQYF. The CDR3 bases are TGTGCCAGCAGCTCACAAGGATCAGATACGCAGTATTTT. Variable domain in full (rest from reference TRBV7-2 and TRBJ2-3): GAGVSQSPSNKVTEKGKDVELRCDPISGHTALYWYRQSLGQGLEFLIYFQGNSAPDKSGLPSDRFSAERTGGSVSTLTIQRTQQEDSAVYLCASSSQGSDTQYFGPGTRLTVL.

This clone was picked up one time. The genes are TRBV7-9 and TRBJ1-2; the match to TRBD1 covers 10 bases. Germline V gene sequence: CDR1 SEHNR, CDR2 FQNEAQ (reference sequence). V shed 6 bases and J 0 bases; nucleotides not matched to a gene: 10. The CDR3 is 17 amino acids. CDR3 sequence: CASSPRDRGHANYGYTF. CDR3 nucleotides: TGTGCCAGCAGTCCAAGGGACAGGGGCCACGCTAACTATGGCTACACCTTC.

This clone was seen more than once but under ten times. V and J are TRBV9 and TRBJ1-2, with D hard to call. The germline V and J ends were trimmed by 0 bases and 4 bases, with 7 bases remaining between them. The CDR3 is 13 residues long. Germline V gene lookup returns CDR1 SGDLS and CDR2 YYNGEE. This CDR3 is CASSVGSFYGYTF. In DNA form, the CDR3 reads TGTGCCAGCAGCGTAGGCAGCTTCTATGGCTACACCTTC.

V and J are TRBV11-2 and TRBJ2-7, with D perhaps assigned TRBD1 or TRBD2 (6 bases each). Trimming pared 2 bases from V and 0 bases from J, leaving 14 bases between. Germline V gene data show CDR1 as SGHAT and CDR2 as FQNNGV. The CDR3 contains 16 residues. The CDR3 is CASSLMGGQVSYEQYF. Written as DNA, the CDR3 is TGTGCCAGCAGCTTAATGGGGGGACAAGTCTCCTACGAGCAGTACTTC.

The CDR3 DNA sequence: TGTGCCAGTAGTCCGGACACTTATCAGCCCCAGCATTTT. The encoded protein is CASSPDTYQPQHF. The chain recombines TRBV19 with TRBJ1-5, with D possibly being TRBD1 (5 bases). From germline, CDR1 is LNHDA and CDR2 SQIVND (reference sequence). The CDR3 consists of 13 residues. V gave up 5 bases and J gave up 5 bases, with 10 bases separating them.

The chain has TRBV28 and TRBJ2-3; 8 positions match TRBD1. The length of the CDR3 is 13 residues. Trimming removed 6 bases from V and 5 bases from J; junction bases left unmatched: 4. The germline V gene encodes CDR1 MDHEN and CDR2 SYDVKM. The CDR3 nucleotides are TGTGCCAGCAGAGTACAGGGGGGAGATACGCAGTATTTT. Translated, it gives CASRVQGGDTQYF.

V usage is TRBV6-1 and J usage is TRBJ2-1; D gene ambiguous. The CDR3 has 15 residues. Germline V gives CDR1 MNHNS, CDR2 SASEGT. The V and J ends lost 7 bases and 4 bases respectively, with 17 bases between them. This CDR3 is CASTVSTLNYNEQFF. The CDR3 region has the DNA TGTGCCAGCACCGTCTCGACTTTGAATTACAATGAGCAGTTCTTC.

The V and J genes are TRBV30 and TRBJ1-2; D not certain. Germline loops: CDR1 GTSNPN, CDR2 SVGIG (reference sequence). Trimming took off 2 bases at V and 8 bases at J, with 21 bases between the two ends. There are 15 residues in the CDR3. The CDR3 DNA is TGTGCCTGGAGTTCTAGTTCCCTGTTAAGGCGCGGCTACACCTTC. Translation: CAWSSSSLLRRGYTF.

The rearrangement uses TRBV28 and TRBJ1-1, with a weak D call TRBD1 (6 bases). Germline CDR1 reads MDHEN; CDR2 reads SYDVKM. Trimming stripped 10 bases from V and 5 bases from J, with 14 bases between. This CDR3 is 12 amino acids long. CDR3 DNA: TGTGCCACAAAGGGGGGTGATACTGAAGCTTTCTTT. This translates into CATKGGDTEAFF.

This chain uses TRBV19 with TRBJ2-7; 7 positions agree with TRBD1. The CDR3 is 13 amino acids. With V trimmed by 10 bases and J by 7 bases, 13 bases remained unmatched. Germline loops: CDR1 LNHDA, CDR2 SQIVND (reference sequence). The CDR3 is CATMDRILREQYF. The DNA of the CDR3 is TGTGCCACTATGGACAGGATCCTTAGGGAGCAGTACTTC.

The rearrangement uses TRBV11-2 and TRBJ1-6; TRBD1 might be the D (6 bases). CDR1 and CDR2 (germline): SGHAT, FQNNGV. V lost 1 base to trimming and J lost 9 bases, with 13 bases between them. The CDR3 contains 15 residues. The CDR3 bases are TGTGCCAGCAGCTTAGGTCTGGGGGCCGGTTCACCCCTCCACTTT. It specifies CASSLGLGAGSPLHF.

V is TRBV5-6 and J is TRBJ1-2, with unresolved D. The CDR3 runs 13 residues. V was pared by 1 base and J by 2 bases, with 6 bases between. Per germline, CDR1 SGHDT and CDR2 YYEEEE. The CDR3 protein is CASSLRRNYGYTF. The CDR3 coding sequence is TGTGCCAGCAGCTTGCGCCGGAACTATGGCTACACCTTC.

V and J are TRBV5-4 and TRBJ2-2, with 8 bases matching TRBD1. The J segment lost 2 bases and the V segment lost 4 bases, leaving 7 bases of the junction unmatched. The CDR3 runs 16 residues. Germline V gene sequence: CDR1 SGHNT, CDR2 YYREEE (reference sequence). CDR3: CASSRKGQGNTGELFF. CDR3 coding DNA: TGTGCCAGCAGCAGAAAAGGACAGGGAAACACCGGGGAGCTGTTTTTT.

The chain combines TRBV7-2 with TRBJ1-5, with TRBD1 as a possible D gene (5 bases). V lost 1 base and J 4 bases, leaving 8 bases between the germline ends. This CDR3 has 14 residues. Germline CDR1 is SGHTA and CDR2 is FQGNSA. The CDR3 here is CASSLVRANQPQHF. The DNA of the CDR3 is TGTGCCAGCAGCTTAGTCAGGGCTAATCAGCCCCAGCATTTT.

The V call is TRBV14, the J call TRBJ2-7; D unclear. The CDR3 sequence is 13 residues long. V shed 0 bases and J shed 6 bases, with 9 bases lying between them. Per the germline V gene, CDR1 is SGHDN and CDR2 is FVKESK. The CDR3 is CASSQDHLGEQYF. In DNA, the CDR3 is TGTGCCAGCAGCCAAGACCACCTTGGCGAGCAGTACTTC.

This rearrangement joins TRBV25-1 to TRBJ2-1; D perhaps matches TRBD2 (5 bases). The V and J ends lost 3 bases and 8 bases respectively, with 17 bases between them. Germline assignment: CDR1 MGHDK and CDR2 SYGVNS. The CDR3 totals 15 residues. CDR3 sequence (DNA): TGTGCCAGCAGTGATATATCTCTAGCTGTCGATGAGCAGTTCTTC. Translating it yields CASSDISLAVDEQFF.

V usage is TRBV2 and J usage is TRBJ1-1; possible D gene TRBD1, 6 bases. The V and J ends lost 6 bases and 1 base respectively, with 12 bases between them. The germline gives CDR1 SNHLY, CDR2 FYNNEI. The CDR3 is made up of 14 amino acids. The CDR3 region has the DNA TGTGCCAGCAGGAAACAGGGACAGAACACTGAAGCTTTCTTT. This sequence encodes CASRKQGQNTEAFF.

V and J are TRBV4-2 and TRBJ2-5, with TRBD2 matching over 8 bases. The CDR3 spans 15 residues. Trimming took 5 bases from V and 2 from J; bases not matched to a gene: 7. Germline CDR1 LGHNA, CDR2 YNFKEQ. CDR3 DNA: TGTGCCAGCAGCTTGGTGGTAGCGGGACAAGAGACCCAGTACTTC. Its translation: CASSLVVAGQETQYF.

The chain employs TRBV7-2 and TRBJ2-7; 9 positions match TRBD1. Losses at the gene ends were 5 bases for V and 4 bases for J; bases not matched to a gene: 15. The CDR3 spans 17 residues. CDR1 SGHTA and CDR2 FQGNSA come from the germline V gene. The CDR3 coding sequence is TGTGCCAGCAGCCCGAGAAGGGGACAGGGCATGGGTTACGAGCAGTACTTC. It specifies CASSPRRGQGMGYEQYF.

The J gene is TRBJ1-2, the V gene TRBV19; D might be TRBD1 (6 bases). Germline values: CDR1 LNHDA, CDR2 SQIVND (reference sequence). The CDR3 consists of 15 residues. The ends were cut back, 3 bases at V and 7 bases at J, with 18 bases in the middle. The DNA for the CDR3 is TGTGCCAGTAGTATCAAGACAGGACCTCTTGTTGGCTACACCTTC. Translating it yields CASSIKTGPLVGYTF.

The rearrangement uses TRBV30 and TRBJ1-1; the D is unclear. Trimming cost V 0 bases and J 11 bases, with 16 bases left between them. There are 13 residues in the CDR3. From germline, CDR1 is GTSNPN and CDR2 SVGIG (reference sequence). The CDR3 DNA is TGTGCCTGGAGTGTAAAGTCACCCCGAGGGGCTTTCTTT. It yields the protein CAWSVKSPRGAFF.

The V and J genes are TRBV19 and TRBJ1-1, with D possibly TRBD1 on 6 matching bases. There are 16 residues in the CDR3. Germline CDR1 LNHDA, CDR2 SQIVND (reference sequence). The germline V and J ends were trimmed by 4 bases and 3 bases, with 18 bases remaining between them. CDR3 protein: CASSTPGYRVDTEAFF. CDR3 DNA: TGTGCCAGTAGTACACCCGGATACAGGGTAGACACTGAAGCTTTCTTT.

This clone was counted only a few times. V and J are TRBV7-2 and TRBJ2-7; tentatively, D is TRBD2 (6 bases). Trimming pared 4 bases from V and 3 bases from J, leaving 7 bases between. This CDR3 region has 12 residues. The germline CDR1 and CDR2 sequences are SGHTA and FQGNSA. Here the CDR3 reads CASSSTSYEQYF. The DNA for the CDR3 is TGTGCCAGCAGCTCGACTAGCTACGAGCAGTACTTC.

This clone was found a few times. The chain recombines TRBV7-2 with TRBJ2-3; weak D call: TRBD1 (5 bases). The V gene lost 2 bases and the J gene lost 0 bases, with 15 bases spanning the gap. The germline CDR1 and CDR2 sequences are SGHTA and FQGNSA. This CDR3 is built from 17 residues. CDR3 bases: TGTGCCAGCAGCTTAAGGCACGACAGATTAAGCACAGATACGCAGTATTTT. Its protein product is CASSLRHDRLSTDTQYF. The variable domain in full, with the rest retrieved from reference TRBV7-2 and TRBJ2-3, is GAGVSQSPSNKVTEKGKDVELRCDPISGHTALYWYRQSLGQGLEFLIYFQGNSAPDKSGLPSDRFSAERTGGSVSTLTIQRTQQEDSAVYLCASSLRHDRLSTDTQYFGPGTRLTVL.

J is TRBJ1-2 and V is TRBV30; TRBD1 matches 9 bases. The CDR3 sequence is 15 residues long. The V gene end was trimmed by 8 bases and the J gene end by 1 base; junction bases not matched to a gene: 11. CDR1 is GTSNPN and CDR2 is SVGIG in the germline V gene (reference sequence). CDR3 region: CATPGTGNGNYGYTF. CDR3 sequence (DNA): TGTGCCACCCCCGGGACAGGGAACGGTAACTATGGCTACACCTTC.